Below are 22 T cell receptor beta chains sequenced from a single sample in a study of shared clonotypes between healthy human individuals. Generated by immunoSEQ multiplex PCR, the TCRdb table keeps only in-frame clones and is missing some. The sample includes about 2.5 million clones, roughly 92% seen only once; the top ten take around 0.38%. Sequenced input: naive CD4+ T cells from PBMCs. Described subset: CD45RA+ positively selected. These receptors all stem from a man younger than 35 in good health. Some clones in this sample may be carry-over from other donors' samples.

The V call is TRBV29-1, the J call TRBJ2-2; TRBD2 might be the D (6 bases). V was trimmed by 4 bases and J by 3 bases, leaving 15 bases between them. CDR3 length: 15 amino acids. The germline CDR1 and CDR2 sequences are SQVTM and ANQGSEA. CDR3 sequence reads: CSVAGELLHTGELFF. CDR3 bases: TGCAGCGTTGCGGGAGAGTTACTCCACACCGGGGAGCTGTTTTTT.

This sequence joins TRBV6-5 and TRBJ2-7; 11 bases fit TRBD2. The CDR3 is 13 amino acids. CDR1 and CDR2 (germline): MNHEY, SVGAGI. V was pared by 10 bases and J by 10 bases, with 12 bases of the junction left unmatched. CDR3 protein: CAIQRTSGSSQYF. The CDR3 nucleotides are TGTGCCATTCAAAGGACTAGCGGGTCGAGCCAGTACTTC.

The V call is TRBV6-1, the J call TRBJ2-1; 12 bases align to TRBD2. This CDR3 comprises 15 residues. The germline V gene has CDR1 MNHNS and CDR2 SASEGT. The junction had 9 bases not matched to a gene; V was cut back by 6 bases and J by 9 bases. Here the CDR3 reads CASRLAGGYAIEQFF. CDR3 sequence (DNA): TGTGCCAGCAGACTAGCGGGAGGTTATGCGATTGAGCAGTTCTTC.

The CDR3 spells CASSPRAGEGSNQPQHF. In DNA, the CDR3 is TGTGCCAGCTCACCACGGGCAGGGGAGGGTAGCAATCAGCCCCAGCATTTT. This chain connects TRBV18 to TRBJ1-5; D might be TRBD1 (6 bases). The length of the CDR3 is 17 residues. Per germline, CDR1 KGHSH and CDR2 LQKENI. V was clipped by 1 base and J by 0 bases, with 13 bases between them.

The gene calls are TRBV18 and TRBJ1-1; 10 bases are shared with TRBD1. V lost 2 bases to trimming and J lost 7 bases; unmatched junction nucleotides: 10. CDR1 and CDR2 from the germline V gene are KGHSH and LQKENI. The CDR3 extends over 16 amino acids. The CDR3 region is CASSPLTGGANIEAFF. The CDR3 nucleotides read TGTGCCAGCTCACCATTGACAGGGGGCGCGAATATTGAAGCTTTCTTT. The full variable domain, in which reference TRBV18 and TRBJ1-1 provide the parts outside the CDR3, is NAGVMQNPRHLVRRRGQEARLRCSPMKGHSHVYWYRQLPEEGLKFMVYLQKENIIDESGMPKERFSAEFPKEGPSILRIQQVVRGDSAAYFCASSPLTGGANIEAFFGQGTRLTVV.

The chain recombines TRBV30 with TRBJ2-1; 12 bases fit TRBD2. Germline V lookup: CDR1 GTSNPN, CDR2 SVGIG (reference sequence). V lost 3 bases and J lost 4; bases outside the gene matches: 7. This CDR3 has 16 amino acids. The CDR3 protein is CAWSPTSGSLYNEQFF. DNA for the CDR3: TGTGCCTGGAGCCCGACTAGCGGGAGTTTGTACAATGAGCAGTTCTTC.

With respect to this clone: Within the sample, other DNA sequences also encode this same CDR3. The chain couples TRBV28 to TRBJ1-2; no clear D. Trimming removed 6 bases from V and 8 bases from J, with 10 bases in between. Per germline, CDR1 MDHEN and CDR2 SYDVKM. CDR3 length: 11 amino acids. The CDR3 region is CASSLTDGYTF. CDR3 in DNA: TGTGCCAGCAGCCTCACGGACGGCTACACCTTC.

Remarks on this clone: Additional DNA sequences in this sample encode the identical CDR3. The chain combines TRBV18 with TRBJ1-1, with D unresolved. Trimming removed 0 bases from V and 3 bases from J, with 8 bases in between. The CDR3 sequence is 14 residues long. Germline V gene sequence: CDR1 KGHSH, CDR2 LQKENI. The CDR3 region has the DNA TGTGCCAGCTCACCACCGTCCGGATACACTGAAGCTTTCTTT. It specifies CASSPPSGYTEAFF.

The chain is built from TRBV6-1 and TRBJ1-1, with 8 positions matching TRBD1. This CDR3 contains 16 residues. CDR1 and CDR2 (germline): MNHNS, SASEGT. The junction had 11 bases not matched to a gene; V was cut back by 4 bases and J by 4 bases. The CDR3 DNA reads TGTGCCAGCAGTGCCCTTCCAGGGGGCAGGAGCACTGAAGCTTTCTTT. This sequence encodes CASSALPGGRSTEAFF.

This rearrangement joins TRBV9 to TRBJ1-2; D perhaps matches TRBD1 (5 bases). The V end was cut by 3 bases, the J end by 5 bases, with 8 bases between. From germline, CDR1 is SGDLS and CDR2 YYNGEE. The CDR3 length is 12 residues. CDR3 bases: TGTGCCAGCAGCGCGACAGTGTATGGCTACACCTTC. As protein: CASSATVYGYTF.

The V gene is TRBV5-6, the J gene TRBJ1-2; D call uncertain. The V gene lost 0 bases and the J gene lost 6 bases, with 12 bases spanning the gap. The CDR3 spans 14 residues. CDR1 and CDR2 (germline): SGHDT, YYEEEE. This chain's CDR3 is CASSLGYGDDGYTF. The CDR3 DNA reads TGTGCCAGCAGCTTGGGTTACGGGGATGATGGCTACACCTTC.

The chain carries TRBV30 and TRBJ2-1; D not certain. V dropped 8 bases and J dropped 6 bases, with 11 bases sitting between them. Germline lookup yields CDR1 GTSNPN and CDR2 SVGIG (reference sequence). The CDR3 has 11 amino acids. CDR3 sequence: CARVVGNEQFF. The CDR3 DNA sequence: TGTGCCCGGGTTGTGGGCAATGAGCAGTTCTTC.

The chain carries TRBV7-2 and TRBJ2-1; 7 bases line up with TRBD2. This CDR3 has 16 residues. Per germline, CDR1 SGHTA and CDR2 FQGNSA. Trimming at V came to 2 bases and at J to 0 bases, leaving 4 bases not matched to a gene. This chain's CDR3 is CASSLSGGSSYNEQFF. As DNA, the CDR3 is TGTGCCAGCAGCTTATCCGGCGGGAGCTCCTACAATGAGCAGTTCTTC. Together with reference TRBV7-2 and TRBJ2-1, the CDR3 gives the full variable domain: GAGVSQSPSNKVTEKGKDVELRCDPISGHTALYWYRQSLGQGLEFLIYFQGNSAPDKSGLPSDRFSAERTGGSVSTLTIQRTQQEDSAVYLCASSLSGGSSYNEQFFGPGTRLTVL.

CDR3 nucleotides: TGTGCCAGCTGGTTGGCGACCGGGGAGCTGTTTTTT. This codes for CASWLATGELFF. The chain recombines TRBV6-1 with TRBJ2-2, with no clear D. CDR3 length: 12 residues. The germline CDR1 and CDR2 sequences are MNHNS and SASEGT. The germline V and J ends were trimmed by 8 bases and 5 bases, with 9 bases remaining between them.

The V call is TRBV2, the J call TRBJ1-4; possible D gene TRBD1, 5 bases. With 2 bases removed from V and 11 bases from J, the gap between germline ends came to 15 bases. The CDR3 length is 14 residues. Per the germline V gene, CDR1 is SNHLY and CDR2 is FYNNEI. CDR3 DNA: TGTGCCAGCAGTGAAAGTAGTGGGCGGGGGAAACTGTTTTTT. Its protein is CASSESSGRGKLFF.

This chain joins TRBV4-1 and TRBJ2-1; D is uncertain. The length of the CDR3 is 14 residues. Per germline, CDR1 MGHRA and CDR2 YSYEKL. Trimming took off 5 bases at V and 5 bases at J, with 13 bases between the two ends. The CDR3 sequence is CASSSTGGNNEQFF. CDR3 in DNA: TGCGCCAGCAGCTCCACGGGCGGCAACAATGAGCAGTTCTTC.

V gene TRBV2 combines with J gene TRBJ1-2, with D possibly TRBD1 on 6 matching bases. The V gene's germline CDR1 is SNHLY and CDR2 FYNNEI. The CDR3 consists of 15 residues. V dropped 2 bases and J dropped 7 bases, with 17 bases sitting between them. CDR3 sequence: CASSEPSDRPSGYTF. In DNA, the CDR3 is TGTGCCAGCAGTGAACCGTCCGACAGGCCTAGTGGCTACACCTTC.

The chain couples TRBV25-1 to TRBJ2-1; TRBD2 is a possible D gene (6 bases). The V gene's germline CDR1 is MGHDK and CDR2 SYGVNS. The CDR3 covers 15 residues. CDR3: CATDGRETGYNEQFF. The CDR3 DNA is TGTGCTACCGACGGACGGGAGACGGGCTACAATGAGCAGTTCTTC.

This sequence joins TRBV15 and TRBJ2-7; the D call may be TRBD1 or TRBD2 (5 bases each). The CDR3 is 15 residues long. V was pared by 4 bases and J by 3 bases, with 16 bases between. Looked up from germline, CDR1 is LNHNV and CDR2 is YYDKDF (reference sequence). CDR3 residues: CATSKTPREYYEQYF. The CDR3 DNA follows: TGTGCCACCAGCAAAACCCCCAGGGAGTACTACGAGCAGTACTTC.

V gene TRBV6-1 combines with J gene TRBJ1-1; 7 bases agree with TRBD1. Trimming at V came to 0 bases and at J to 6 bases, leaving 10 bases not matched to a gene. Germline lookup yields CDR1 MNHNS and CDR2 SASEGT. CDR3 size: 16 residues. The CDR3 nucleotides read TGTGCCAGCAGTGAAGCCCGACAGGGTGTTTCTGCTGAAGCTTTCTTT. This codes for CASSEARQGVSAEAFF.

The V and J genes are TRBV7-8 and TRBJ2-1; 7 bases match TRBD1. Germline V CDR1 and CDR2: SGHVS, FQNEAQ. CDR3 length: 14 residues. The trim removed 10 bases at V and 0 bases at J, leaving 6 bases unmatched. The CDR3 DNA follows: TGTGCCACCTCACAGGGGCGCTCCTACAATGAGCAGTTCTTC. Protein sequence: CATSQGRSYNEQFF. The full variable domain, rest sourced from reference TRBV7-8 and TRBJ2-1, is GAGVSQSPRYKVAKRGQDVALRCDPISGHVSLFWYQQALGQGPEFLTYFQNEAQLDKSGLPSDRFFAERPEGSVSTLKIQRTQQEDSAVYLCATSQGRSYNEQFFGPGTRLTVL.

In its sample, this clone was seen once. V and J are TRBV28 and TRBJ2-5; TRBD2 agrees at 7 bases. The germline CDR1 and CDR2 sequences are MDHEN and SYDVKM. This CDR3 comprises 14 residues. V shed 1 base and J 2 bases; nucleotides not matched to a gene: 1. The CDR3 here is CASSLFSGQETQYF. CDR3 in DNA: TGTGCCAGCAGTTTATTTAGCGGGCAAGAGACCCAGTACTTC.